This T cell receptor (beta chain) was sequenced in a study of T cell changes during pregnancy in multiple sclerosis (dated by TCRdb to between 2018 and 2021). Notes on the research overall: In women with multiple sclerosis, the researchers looked at how the T cell repertoire shifted as pregnancy progressed.

CDR1 and CDR2 are drawn from the germline V gene: SGHRS, YFSETQ. Ends trimmed: V by 3 bases, J by 2 bases; bases unmatched to a gene: 8. Counted from cysteine to phenylalanine, this CDR3 has 16 amino acids. Kept here is only the CDR3 DNA, which spans 48 bases and is read in frame from base 1. Library creation used the immunoSEQ multiplex PCR assay. TCRdb retrieved this table from immuneACCESS and kept in-frame rearrangements only. Not all clones are present; in checked studies, unresolved V genes account for under half, and no reason is known for the remainder. The sample table shows about 59,000 clones, and roughly 91% are seen once. The top ten clonotypes cover 5.5% to 7% of the sample. This clone is classified as medium-sized (0.01 to 0.1%). The specificity of this receptor is unknown. Base-call qualities are not available, and no considerably larger clone is one nucleotide away.

This specimen consisted of peripheral blood, obtained in the third trimester of pregnancy. The chain is encoded by TRBV5-1 joined to TRBJ2-3, and TRBD2 aligns with 8 junction nucleotides. This sequence originates from a female donor in good health, enrolled as a control in a pregnancy study. In nucleotide form, the sequence is TGCGCCAGCAGCTACCGGACTAGCTTATACACAGATACGCAGTATTTT. Translated, it gives CASSYRTSLYTDTQYF.